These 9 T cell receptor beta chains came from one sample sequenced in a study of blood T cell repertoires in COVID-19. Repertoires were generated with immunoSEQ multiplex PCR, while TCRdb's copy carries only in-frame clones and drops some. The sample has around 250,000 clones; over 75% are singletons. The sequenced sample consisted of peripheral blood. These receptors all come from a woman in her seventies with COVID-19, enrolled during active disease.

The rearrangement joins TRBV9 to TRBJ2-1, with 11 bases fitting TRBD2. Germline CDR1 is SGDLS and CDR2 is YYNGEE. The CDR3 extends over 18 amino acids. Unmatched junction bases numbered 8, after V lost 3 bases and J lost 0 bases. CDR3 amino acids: CASSGGTSGHSSYNEQFF. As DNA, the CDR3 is TGTGCCAGCAGCGGAGGGACTAGCGGCCACAGCTCCTACAATGAGCAGTTCTTC.

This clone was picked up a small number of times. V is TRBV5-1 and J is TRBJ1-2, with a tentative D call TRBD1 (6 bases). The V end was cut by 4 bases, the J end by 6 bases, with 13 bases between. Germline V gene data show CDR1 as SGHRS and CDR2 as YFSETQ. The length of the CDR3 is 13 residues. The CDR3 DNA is TGCGCCAGCAGCAGACAGGTAGAAGATGGCTACACCTTC. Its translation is CASSRQVEDGYTF.

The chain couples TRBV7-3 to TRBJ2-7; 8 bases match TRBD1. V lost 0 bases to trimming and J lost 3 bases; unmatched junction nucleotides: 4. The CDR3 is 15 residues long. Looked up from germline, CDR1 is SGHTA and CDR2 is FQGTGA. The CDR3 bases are TGTGCCAGCAGCTTAACGGGAACAGGGGGCTACGAGCAGTACTTC. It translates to CASSLTGTGGYEQYF.

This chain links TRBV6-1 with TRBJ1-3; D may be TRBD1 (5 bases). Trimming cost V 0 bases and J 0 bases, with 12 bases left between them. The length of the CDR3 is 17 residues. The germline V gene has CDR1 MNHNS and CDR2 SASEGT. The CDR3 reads CASSEALGAYSGNTIYF. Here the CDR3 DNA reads TGTGCCAGCAGTGAAGCTTTAGGGGCATACTCTGGAAACACCATATATTTT.

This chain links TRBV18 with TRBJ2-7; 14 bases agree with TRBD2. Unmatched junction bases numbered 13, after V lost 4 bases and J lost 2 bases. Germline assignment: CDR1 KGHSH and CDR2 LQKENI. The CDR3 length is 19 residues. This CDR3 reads CASSLKAGTSGSRPYEQYF. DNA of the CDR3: TGTGCCAGCTCACTTAAAGCCGGGACTAGCGGGAGCAGACCCTACGAGCAGTACTTC.

CDR3 sequence (DNA): TGTGCCAGCAGCCAAGGGGACAGAGAAACCGGGGAGCTGTTTTTT. As protein: CASSQGDRETGELFF. The chain links TRBV3-1 (or the pseudogene TRBV3-2) to TRBJ2-2; 7 positions match TRBD1. The CDR3 extends over 15 amino acids. From germline, CDR1 is LGHDT and CDR2 YNNKEL (reference sequence). With 1 base clipped from V and 5 bases from J, the junction kept 4 bases outside the gene matches.

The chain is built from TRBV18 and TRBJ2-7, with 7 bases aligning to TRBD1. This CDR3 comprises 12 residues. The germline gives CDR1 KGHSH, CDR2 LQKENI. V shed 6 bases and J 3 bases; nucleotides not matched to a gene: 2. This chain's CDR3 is CASSGQNYEQYF. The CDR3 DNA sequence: TGTGCCAGCTCGGGACAGAACTACGAGCAGTACTTC.

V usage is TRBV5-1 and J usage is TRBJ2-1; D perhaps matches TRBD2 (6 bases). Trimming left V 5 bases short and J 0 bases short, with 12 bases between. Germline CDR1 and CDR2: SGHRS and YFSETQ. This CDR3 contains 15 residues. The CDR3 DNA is TGCGCCAGCAGGTCGGGGGTGACCTCCTACAATGAGCAGTTCTTC. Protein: CASRSGVTSYNEQFF. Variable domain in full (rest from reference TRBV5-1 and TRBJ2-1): KAGVTQTPRYLIKTRGQQVTLSCSPISGHRSVSWYQQTPGQGLQFLFEYFSETQRNKGNFPGRFSGRQFSNSRSEMNVSTLELGDSALYLCASRSGVTSYNEQFFGPGTRLTVL.

Here the CDR3 DNA reads TGTGCCAGCAGCCATTTAGCGGGAGGTTTCCAAGAGACCCAGTACTTC. This gives the protein CASSHLAGGFQETQYF. V is TRBV3-1 (or the pseudogene TRBV3-2) and J is TRBJ2-5, with TRBD2 matching over 10 bases. With 3 bases clipped from V and 1 base from J, the junction kept 5 bases outside the gene matches. Looked up from germline, CDR1 is LGHDT and CDR2 is YNNKEL (reference sequence). CDR3 length: 16 residues.